Below are 14 T cell receptor beta chains sequenced from a single sample in a study of blood T cell repertoires in COVID-19. Using immunoSEQ multiplex PCR, the repertoire was profiled, and TCRdb retains in-frame clones only, with some absent. Here the sample spans about 170,000 clones, roughly four fifths being singletons. The sample taken for sequencing was PBMCs or T cells enriched from blood (not recorded which). The receptors were sampled from a man over 45 who had recovered from COVID-19.

The chain links TRBV9 to TRBJ2-1; 9 positions agree with TRBD2. V shed 2 bases and J 2 bases; nucleotides not matched to a gene: 2. The CDR3 contains 15 residues. The germline CDR1 and CDR2 sequences are SGDLS and YYNGEE. The CDR3: CASSVAGGTYNEQFF. CDR3 coding DNA: TGTGCCAGCAGCGTGGCGGGGGGGACCTACAATGAGCAGTTCTTC.

As DNA, the CDR3 is TGTGCCAGCTCACCCCCGGCTAGCGGGGTATACAATGAGCAGTTCTTC. It encodes CASSPPASGVYNEQFF. The V gene is TRBV18, the J gene TRBJ2-1; TRBD2 agrees at 9 bases. V lost 3 bases, J lost 4 bases, and 7 bases stayed unmatched. The CDR3 is 16 residues long. Germline-derived CDR1 and CDR2 are KGHSH and LQKENI. Filled out from reference TRBV18 and TRBJ2-1, the complete variable domain reads NAGVMQNPRHLVRRRGQEARLRCSPMKGHSHVYWYRQLPEEGLKFMVYLQKENIIDESGMPKERFSAEFPKEGPSILRIQQVVRGDSAAYFCASSPPASGVYNEQFFGPGTRLTVL.

This clone occurred a few times. The chain has TRBV3-1 (or the pseudogene TRBV3-2) and TRBJ1-4; D gene ambiguous. CDR3 length: 12 residues. V was shortened by 3 bases and J by 8 bases, with 7 bases between the two germline ends. The germline V gene has CDR1 LGHDT and CDR2 YNNKEL (reference sequence). This chain's CDR3 is CASSQSREKLFF. The CDR3 coding sequence is TGTGCCAGCAGCCAGTCGCGGGAAAAACTGTTTTTT.

J is TRBJ1-3 and V is TRBV5-6, with a possible D match to TRBD1 (5 bases). Germline CDR1 and CDR2: SGHDT and YYEEEE. There are 16 residues in the CDR3. Between the trimmed V and J ends, which lost 0 bases and 6 bases, there was a span of 16 bases. The CDR3, as DNA: TGTGCCAGCAGCTTGGCCTCGTTGGGGCGGGAAAACACCATATATTTT. Translating gives CASSLASLGRENTIYF.

The chain couples TRBV6-5 to TRBJ1-2; TRBD1 aligns across 9 bases. CDR3 size: 15 residues. V shed 0 bases and J 6 bases; nucleotides not matched to a gene: 5. In germline, CDR1 is MNHEY, CDR2 SVGAGI. The CDR3 loop is CASSYSRDRVNGYTF. CDR3 bases: TGTGCCAGCAGTTACTCGAGGGACAGGGTGAATGGCTACACCTTC.

This clone was seen a handful of times. This CDR3 reads CASSFGPQGAADTQYF. In DNA, the CDR3 is TGTGCCAGCAGTTTTGGCCCGCAGGGGGCGGCAGATACGCAGTATTTT. The chain has TRBV28 and TRBJ2-3; 8 positions match TRBD1. The CDR3 runs to 16 residues. The V gene's germline CDR1 is MDHEN and CDR2 SYDVKM. With 3 bases clipped from V and 4 bases from J, the junction kept 9 bases outside the gene matches. The full variable domain, with the rest looked up from reference TRBV28 and TRBJ2-3, is DVKVTQSSRYLVKRTGEKVFLECVQDMDHENMFWYRQDPGLGLRLIYFSYDVKMKEKGDIPEGYSVSREKKERFSLILESASTNQTSMYLCASSFGPQGAADTQYFGPGTRLTVL.

The V call is TRBV2, the J call TRBJ1-1; D is uncertain. The CDR3 consists of 12 residues. The germline gives CDR1 SNHLY, CDR2 FYNNEI. The V gene lost 7 bases and the J gene lost 1 base, with 7 bases spanning the gap. CDR3 coding DNA: TGTGCCAGCAAACCCGGGAACACTGAAGCTTTCTTT. This encodes CASKPGNTEAFF.

This clone was found once. This chain uses TRBV7-2 with TRBJ1-5; D is unclear. This CDR3 is built from 15 residues. The germline V gene has CDR1 SGHTA and CDR2 FQGNSA. V was cut by 0 bases and J by 3 bases, with 9 bases left in between. CDR3 sequence reads: CASSLAGSVNQPQHF. DNA for the CDR3: TGTGCCAGCAGCTTAGCGGGGAGTGTCAATCAGCCCCAGCATTTT.

As DNA, the CDR3 is TGTGCCAGCCAACAAGTGGAGACCCAGTACTTC. The encoded protein is CASQQVETQYF. This sequence joins TRBV2 and TRBJ2-5, with D uncertain. Looked up from germline, CDR1 is SNHLY and CDR2 is FYNNEI. V was shortened by 8 bases and J by 5 bases, with 9 bases between the two germline ends. The CDR3 runs to 11 residues.

The chain carries TRBV5-4 and TRBJ2-5, with D possibly matching TRBD2 (7 bases). Between the trimmed V and J ends, which lost 1 base and 5 bases, there was a span of 12 bases. Germline CDR1 is SGHNT and CDR2 is YYREEE (reference sequence). The CDR3 consists of 14 residues. Here the CDR3 DNA reads TGTGCCAGCAGCTTGCCGGGGAGGGGGGAGACCCAGTACTTC. It encodes CASSLPGRGETQYF.

This clone is a singleton in its sample. The chain is built from TRBV3-1 (or the pseudogene TRBV3-2) and TRBJ2-7; 10 bases fit TRBD1. Germline V gene data show CDR1 as LGHDT and CDR2 as YNNKEL (reference sequence). The CDR3 has 14 residues. After removal of 6 bases from V and 5 bases from J, the junction contained 7 bases not matched to a gene. In DNA form, the CDR3 reads TGTGCCAGCAGACCGGGACAGGGGCTCCACGAGCAGTACTTC. Translation: CASRPGQGLHEQYF.

This clone was counted a few times. The chain uses TRBV5-1 and TRBJ2-7; 7 bases fit TRBD1. CDR1 is SGHRS and CDR2 is YFSETQ in the germline V gene. This CDR3 has 15 amino acids. With V trimmed by 4 bases and J by 5 bases, 12 bases remained unmatched. The DNA for the CDR3 is TGCGCCAGCAGCCCCGTCGAGACAGGGATCGACGAGCAGTACTTC. This encodes CASSPVETGIDEQYF. Combining the CDR3 with reference TRBV5-1 and TRBJ2-7 gives the whole variable domain KAGVTQTPRYLIKTRGQQVTLSCSPISGHRSVSWYQQTPGQGLQFLFEYFSETQRNKGNFPGRFSGRQFSNSRSEMNVSTLELGDSALYLCASSPVETGIDEQYFGPGTRLTVT.

This clone was observed a few times. The V call is TRBV7-9, the J call TRBJ2-5; a weak D match, TRBD2 (5 bases). The germline gives CDR1 SEHNR, CDR2 FQNEAQ (reference sequence). This CDR3 is built from 13 residues. Between the trimmed V and J ends, which lost 6 bases and 2 bases, there was a span of 10 bases. In nucleotides, the CDR3 is TGTGCCAGCAGTCTAGGACTTCAAGAGACCCAGTACTTC. As protein: CASSLGLQETQYF.

The chain carries TRBV6-5 and TRBJ1-2; D unclear. Germline CDR1 reads MNHEY; CDR2 reads SVGAGI. The CDR3 length is 15 residues. The V and J ends lost 5 bases and 1 base respectively, with 14 bases between them. The CDR3 here is CASSPRGRSNYGYTF. The DNA for the CDR3 is TGTGCCAGCAGTCCCCGGGGTCGAAGTAACTATGGCTACACCTTC.